The 26 T cell receptor beta chains below all came from one sample that was sequenced in a study of blood T cell repertoires in COVID-19. Here immunoSEQ multiplex PCR was the method, and the copy in TCRdb shows in-frame clones only, minus some. The sample holds over 200,000 clones, 65% to 85% seen once. Sequencing was done on a sample of peripheral blood. The origin of the receptors is a man between 45 and 60 years old with active or convalescent COVID-19.

The chain couples TRBV28 to TRBJ2-3; D is unclear. CDR3 length: 13 residues. V was shortened by 3 bases and J by 3 bases, with 7 bases between the two germline ends. Germline CDR1 MDHEN, CDR2 SYDVKM. The CDR3 sequence: CASSFYGTDTQYF. The CDR3 nucleotides read TGTGCCAGCAGTTTTTACGGGACAGATACGCAGTATTTT.

The chain combines TRBV7-3 with TRBJ2-1; TRBD2 matches at 8 bases. Germline CDR1 reads SGHTA; CDR2 reads FQGTGA. This CDR3 region has 18 residues. V was clipped by 5 bases and J by 1 base; unmatched bases: 13. The CDR3 sequence: CASSPRGVRGGSYNEQFF. Written as DNA, the CDR3 is TGTGCCAGCAGCCCACGGGGTGTCCGGGGGGGATCCTACAATGAGCAGTTCTTC.

J is TRBJ2-5 and V is TRBV5-1; D is uncertain. Trimming shortened V by 4 bases and J by 7 bases, and 8 bases separated the two germline ends. Germline lookup yields CDR1 SGHRS and CDR2 YFSETQ. The CDR3 is made up of 11 amino acids. The CDR3 loop is CASSPPGTQYF. For the CDR3, the DNA is TGCGCCAGCAGCCCTCCGGGGACCCAGTACTTC.

This clone was counted a single time. The chain has TRBV30 and TRBJ2-7; possible D gene TRBD1, 5 bases. Trimming removed 0 bases from V and 1 base from J, with 7 bases in between. The V gene's germline CDR1 is GTSNPN and CDR2 SVGIG (reference sequence). CDR3 length equals 13 residues. CDR3 protein: CAWSVRQSYEQYF. CDR3 DNA sequence: TGTGCCTGGAGTGTACGACAGTCCTACGAGCAGTACTTC.

This clone has at least ten counts. This chain uses TRBV6-2 or TRBV6-3 with TRBJ2-1; D perhaps matches TRBD2 (6 bases). Germline V lookup: CDR1 MNHEY, CDR2 SVGEGT. The CDR3 totals 17 residues. Trimming cost V 0 bases and J 3 bases, with 15 bases left between them. For the CDR3, the DNA is TGTGCCAGCAGTTACTCGAGTGTGCGCGGGGTCTACAATGAGCAGTTCTTC. Translation: CASSYSSVRGVYNEQFF.

The chain links TRBV15 to TRBJ1-6; D call uncertain. This CDR3 comprises 13 residues. Between the trimmed V and J ends, which lost 0 bases and 10 bases, there was a span of 7 bases. Germline CDR1 and CDR2: LNHNV and YYDKDF (reference sequence). This CDR3 is CATSRDSLSPLHF. The CDR3, as DNA: TGTGCCACCAGCAGAGATTCCTTGTCACCCCTCCACTTT.

The chain couples TRBV30 to TRBJ1-2, with D possibly being TRBD1 (6 bases). CDR1 and CDR2 from the germline V gene are GTSNPN and SVGIG (reference sequence). Trimming removed 0 bases from V and 6 bases from J, with 14 bases in between. The CDR3 runs to 14 residues. CDR3 protein: CAWSVLRGRHGYTF. The CDR3, as DNA: TGTGCCTGGAGTGTACTCAGGGGAAGACATGGCTACACCTTC.

This sequence joins TRBV6-5 and TRBJ2-7; 10 nucleotides line up with TRBD2. The CDR3 length is 13 residues. V was clipped by 6 bases and J by 7 bases; unmatched bases: 6. In germline, CDR1 is MNHEY, CDR2 SVGAGI. CDR3: CASRPSGGAEQYF. The DNA for the CDR3 is TGTGCCAGCAGGCCCAGCGGGGGGGCTGAGCAGTACTTC.

The rearrangement joins TRBV5-1 to TRBJ2-7, with a possible D match to TRBD1 (6 bases). This CDR3 has 15 residues. CDR1 is SGHRS and CDR2 is YFSETQ in the germline V gene. V lost 4 bases, J lost 2 bases, and 16 bases lay in between. CDR3 sequence (DNA): TGCGCCAGCAGCCCTCAGGGACGGACAGCCTACGAGCAGTACTTC. This encodes CASSPQGRTAYEQYF.

The chain uses TRBV5-4 and TRBJ1-2; D remains unclear. The germline V gene encodes CDR1 SGHNT and CDR2 YYREEE (reference sequence). CDR3 length: 16 residues. Trimming removed 4 bases at V and 0 bases at J, with 16 bases between. This CDR3 reads CASSPVRGNTNYGYTF. CDR3 nucleotides: TGTGCCAGCAGCCCCGTTCGCGGGAACACTAACTATGGCTACACCTTC.

The J gene is TRBJ1-2, the V gene TRBV27, with D hard to call. CDR1 MNHEY and CDR2 SMNVEV come from the germline V gene (reference sequence). CDR3 length: 12 amino acids. Trimming took off 8 bases at V and 0 bases at J, with 7 bases between the two ends. The CDR3 sequence: CASGAANYGYTF. In nucleotides, the CDR3 is TGTGCCAGCGGCGCGGCTAACTATGGCTACACCTTC.

The chain couples TRBV5-6 to TRBJ1-2; D ambiguous. From germline, CDR1 is SGHDT and CDR2 YYEEEE. V lost 4 bases and J lost 7, with 14 bases in between. The CDR3 length is 13 residues. CDR3 nucleotide sequence: TGTGCCAGCAGCCCGAGTAGGAGCCCTGGCTACACCTTC. Protein sequence: CASSPSRSPGYTF.

The chain joins TRBV4-2 to TRBJ2-1; 8 bases agree with TRBD2. Germline CDR1 reads LGHNA; CDR2 reads YNFKEQ. CDR3 size: 16 residues. Losses at the gene ends were 1 base for V and 5 bases for J; bases not matched to a gene: 7. The CDR3 nucleotides read TGTGCCAGCAGCCAAGTCAAAGCGGGGGTACACAATGAGCAGTTCTTC. This encodes CASSQVKAGVHNEQFF.

This clone occurred a few times. The chain recombines TRBV6-2 or TRBV6-3 with TRBJ2-7; D might be TRBD2 (5 bases). Trimming removed 2 bases at V and 2 bases at J, with 10 bases between. Germline V gives CDR1 MNHEY, CDR2 SVGEGT. The CDR3 contains 14 residues. The CDR3 loop is CASSYAGLAYEQYF. Written as DNA, the CDR3 is TGTGCCAGCAGTTACGCGGGTTTGGCCTACGAGCAGTACTTC.

The chain is built from TRBV28 and TRBJ1-4, with 9 nucleotides matching TRBD1. Germline V gives CDR1 MDHEN, CDR2 SYDVKM. V was pared by 5 bases and J by 7 bases, with 11 bases of the junction left unmatched. The CDR3 is made up of 16 amino acids. CDR3 nucleotide sequence: TGTGCCAGCAGTAAAACACGGGGACAGGGCCCTGAAAAACTGTTTTTT. Protein: CASSKTRGQGPEKLFF.

This clone was seen just once. This chain links TRBV7-9 with TRBJ2-5; no definite D call. This CDR3 has 10 amino acids. Germline CDR1 and CDR2: SEHNR and FQNEAQ (reference sequence). The V end was cut by 5 bases, the J end by 8 bases, with 6 bases between. The chain's CDR3 is CASSQNTQYF. CDR3 DNA: TGTGCCAGCAGCCAGAATACCCAGTACTTC.

The rearrangement joins TRBV20-1 to TRBJ2-7; no reliable D call. The V gene's germline CDR1 is DFQATT and CDR2 SNEGSKA (reference sequence). The V and J ends lost 3 bases and 2 bases respectively, with 5 bases between them. The CDR3 runs to 11 residues. The chain's CDR3 is CSARGTYEQYF. CDR3 nucleotides: TGCAGTGCTAGGGGCACCTACGAGCAGTACTTC.

The rearrangement uses TRBV9 and TRBJ1-1; D perhaps matches TRBD1 (5 bases). CDR1 is SGDLS, CDR2 YYNGEE, per germline. Trimming pared 0 bases from V and 1 base from J, leaving 10 bases between. The CDR3 has 15 amino acids. The chain's CDR3 is CASSVGRVGNTEAFF. CDR3 DNA sequence: TGTGCCAGCAGCGTAGGCAGGGTAGGGAACACTGAAGCTTTCTTT. The whole variable domain, remainder taken from reference TRBV9 and TRBJ1-1, is DSGVTQTPKHLITATGQRVTLRCSPRSGDLSVYWYQQSLDQGLQFLIQYYNGEERAKGNILERFSAQQFPDLHSELNLSSLELGDSALYFCASSVGRVGNTEAFFGQGTRLTVV.

This clone appeared a single time. This chain joins TRBV27 and TRBJ1-6, with 7 bases fitting TRBD1. Germline V gene lookup returns CDR1 MNHEY and CDR2 SMNVEV (reference sequence). This CDR3 has 13 amino acids. Trimming removed 8 bases from V and 6 bases from J; junction bases left unmatched: 4. CDR3 in DNA: TGTGCCAGCGGTTGGGACAGTAATTCACCCCTCCACTTT. It is translated as CASGWDSNSPLHF.

In this sample, this clone turned up a few times. The genes are TRBV15 and TRBJ1-2, with D possibly TRBD1 on 5 matching bases. V gave up 4 bases and J gave up 2 bases, with 17 bases separating them. Germline values: CDR1 LNHNV, CDR2 YYDKDF (reference sequence). The CDR3 covers 16 residues. CDR3 region: CATSIGAGLRNYGYTF. CDR3 DNA: TGTGCCACCAGCATAGGGGCAGGGCTTCGGAACTATGGCTACACCTTC.

The chain uses TRBV18 and TRBJ1-1, with 8 bases matching TRBD1. The CDR3 is 14 amino acids. V lost 6 bases and J lost 0; bases outside the gene matches: 3. Germline V lookup: CDR1 KGHSH, CDR2 LQKENI. The CDR3 region has the DNA TGTGCCAGCTCTAGGGACAGGCTGAACACTGAAGCTTTCTTT. Protein: CASSRDRLNTEAFF.

The count of this clone is one. This rearrangement joins TRBV9 to TRBJ2-7; D is uncertain. The CDR3 has 13 residues. Germline CDR1 is SGDLS and CDR2 is YYNGEE. Trimming stripped 4 bases from V and 2 bases from J, with 10 bases between. As DNA, the CDR3 is TGTGCCAGCAGCCCAGACACTCCCTACGAGCAGTACTTC. Its translation: CASSPDTPYEQYF.

This chain links TRBV6-2 or TRBV6-3 with TRBJ1-1; D is undetermined. CDR1 and CDR2 (germline): MNHEY, SVGEGT. The CDR3 has 13 residues. Trimming took 2 bases from V and 0 from J, leaving 4 bases between them. The CDR3 sequence: CASSYTVNTEAFF. CDR3 coding DNA: TGTGCCAGCAGTTACACAGTGAACACTGAAGCTTTCTTT.

This clone was seen once. The rearrangement joins TRBV28 to TRBJ2-1; TRBD1 matches 7 bases. The CDR3 has 14 residues. Trimming took 7 bases from V and 0 from J; bases not matched to a gene: 3. Germline V gene lookup returns CDR1 MDHEN and CDR2 SYDVKM. This CDR3 is CASIRQGSYNEQFF. In DNA form, the CDR3 reads TGTGCCAGCATCCGACAGGGCTCCTACAATGAGCAGTTCTTC.

The chain recombines TRBV27 with TRBJ2-1, with D perhaps matching TRBD1 (6 bases). V lost 2 bases to trimming and J lost 2 bases, with 10 bases between them. The CDR3 covers 15 residues. Germline lookup yields CDR1 MNHEY and CDR2 SMNVEV (reference sequence). The DNA for the CDR3 is TGTGCCAGCAGTTTACGGGACATTACCTACAATGAGCAGTTCTTC. Protein product: CASSLRDITYNEQFF.

This clone appeared once. This sequence joins TRBV29-1 and TRBJ2-2; 11 bases fit TRBD2. This CDR3 contains 16 residues. V dropped 2 bases and J dropped 2; count of bases not matched to a gene: 4. Germline CDR1 is SQVTM and CDR2 is ANQGSEA. This chain's CDR3 is CSVEFLAGGNTGELFF. The DNA of the CDR3 is TGCAGCGTTGAATTCCTAGCGGGGGGAAACACCGGGGAGCTGTTTTTT.